Sequencing of this T cell receptor (beta chain) was carried out in a study of sequential checkpoint blockade in melanoma. Method: immunoSEQ multiplex PCR; TCRdb's copy keeps in-frame clones and lacks some. The repertoire consists of 35,000 to 40,000 clones, with approximately 90% occurring once and the leading ten covering approximately 12%. This CDR3 comprises 13 residues. Germline lookup yields CDR1 MNHEY and CDR2 SMNVEV (reference sequence). V was shortened by 0 bases and J by 3 bases, with 6 bases between the two germline ends. As to treatment: randomized to nivolumab then ipilimumab (arm A) or the reverse (arm B). Patients had received no earlier DNA-damaging chemotherapy.

The V and J genes are TRBV27 and TRBJ2-7, with D unresolved. The sample was CD8+ T cells sorted from blood (inferred from file names), taken from a patient given nivolumab and ipilimumab in sequence. The clonotype was recovered from a human donor with melanoma. For the CDR3, the DNA is TGTGCCAGCAGTTTATCTTTCAGCTACGAGCAGTACTTC. Translated, it gives CASSLSFSYEQYF.